This entry lists 30 T cell receptor beta chains sequenced from one sample in a study of blood T cells in healthy people across ages. A sample-barcoded 5' primer and a J-beta primer mix were used in a second PCR of about 7 to 12 cycles. MiXCR, applied by TCRdb to the 5' RACE reads, yields one record per CDR3 protein. The sample contains roughly 1,000,000 distinct CDR3 sequences, under 30% of which appear only once. A further study also used this sample, focusing on T cells of mothers and their children.

Sequenced: blood. Receptors were obtained from a girl aged 2 to 9 in good health.

The CDR3 protein is CSAARSDTQYF. DNA of the CDR3: TGCAGCGCTGCCCGGAGTGATACGCAGTATTTT. V gene TRBV29-1 combines with J gene TRBJ2-3; no firm D call. Deletions cut 7 bases from V and 6 bases from J, with 11 bases between. Germline V gives CDR1 SQVTM, CDR2 ANQGSEA. The CDR3 is 11 residues long.

The chain recombines TRBV29-1 with TRBJ2-7, with 9 bases matching TRBD2. This CDR3 is built from 13 residues. V was clipped by 6 bases and J by 3 bases; unmatched bases: 6. CDR1 is SQVTM and CDR2 is ANQGSEA in the germline V gene. The CDR3 region has the DNA TGCAGCGTAGCGGGAGGAGGAATCTACGAGCAGTACTTC. Translating it yields CSVAGGGIYEQYF.

This clonotype has only a few counts. This rearrangement joins TRBV2 to TRBJ2-1; 7 bases agree with TRBD1. From germline, CDR1 is SNHLY and CDR2 FYNNEI. The junction had 8 bases not matched to a gene; V was cut back by 4 bases and J by 2 bases. This CDR3 region has 16 residues. DNA of the CDR3: TGTGCCAGCAGTGGATGGGACAGTCCTACCTACAATGAGCAGTTCTTC. Its translation is CASSGWDSPTYNEQFF.

Ten or more counts support this clonotype. V is TRBV7-6 and J is TRBJ1-1; weak D call: TRBD1 (5 bases). The germline V and J ends were trimmed by 1 base and 1 base, with 10 bases remaining between them. The germline V gene has CDR1 SGHVS and CDR2 FNYEAQ. CDR3 length: 15 residues. CDR3 DNA: TGTGCCAGCAGCTTAGTGAGGACACAGAACACTGAAGCTTTCTTT. This gives the protein CASSLVRTQNTEAFF.

Only a few counts were recorded for this clonotype. This chain uses TRBV5-1 with TRBJ2-7, with 9 bases lining up with TRBD2. J lost 6 bases, V lost 0 bases, and 4 bases had no gene match. Looked up from germline, CDR1 is SGHRS and CDR2 is YFSETQ. This CDR3 comprises 14 residues. CDR3 loop: CASSLVVTSGEQYF. Written as DNA, the CDR3 is TGCGCCAGCAGCTTGGTTGTGACTAGCGGCGAGCAGTACTTC.

This clonotype was observed a handful of times. The chain has TRBV7-9 and TRBJ2-3; 9 bases are shared with TRBD1. Germline assignment: CDR1 SEHNR and CDR2 FQNEAQ (reference sequence). Trimming took 5 bases from V and 4 from J; bases not matched to a gene: 7. The CDR3 runs to 15 residues. For the CDR3, the DNA is TGTGCCAGCAGCGGACGGGACAGGGTCGCAGATACGCAGTATTTT. Translated: CASSGRDRVADTQYF. The full variable domain, its missing parts supplied by reference TRBV7-9 and TRBJ2-3, is DTGVSQNPRHKITKRGQNVTFRCDPISEHNRLYWYRQTLGQGPEFLTYFQNEAQLEKSRLLSDRFSAERPKGSFSTLEIQRTEQGDSAMYLCASSGRDRVADTQYFGPGTRLTVL.

This chain connects TRBV9 to TRBJ2-2, with 8 bases lining up with TRBD1. The V gene end was trimmed by 2 bases and the J gene end by 0 bases; junction bases not matched to a gene: 6. CDR1 and CDR2 from the germline V gene are SGDLS and YYNGEE. The CDR3 loop spans 17 amino acids. CDR3 protein: CASSVSRGQANTGELFF. The CDR3 DNA follows: TGTGCCAGCAGCGTCTCCAGGGGACAGGCGAACACCGGGGAGCTGTTTTTT.

This clonotype came up a few times. V gene TRBV4-1 combines with J gene TRBJ1-2; D is ambiguous. Germline V gene data show CDR1 as MGHRA and CDR2 as YSYEKL. The V gene lost 0 bases and the J gene lost 4 bases, with 12 bases spanning the gap. The CDR3 has 15 residues. The CDR3 bases are TGCGCCAGCAGCCAAGATTTGAGCTTGAGCTATGGCTACACCTTC. Translation: CASSQDLSLSYGYTF.

The rearrangement uses TRBV29-1 and TRBJ2-1; D ambiguous. Trimming took off 4 bases at V and 8 bases at J, with 6 bases between the two ends. The CDR3 contains 10 residues. CDR1 SQVTM and CDR2 ANQGSEA come from the germline V gene. This chain's CDR3 is CSVVADEQFF. In nucleotides, the CDR3 is TGCAGCGTTGTAGCTGATGAGCAGTTCTTC.

This chain's CDR3 is CASSLLYLETQYF. Here the CDR3 DNA reads TGTGCCAGCAGCTTACTTTATCTAGAGACCCAGTACTTC. V usage is TRBV7-2 and J usage is TRBJ2-5; unclear D gene. V was clipped by 2 bases and J by 4 bases, with 8 bases between them. This CDR3 has 13 amino acids. Germline CDR1 is SGHTA and CDR2 is FQGNSA. Filled out from reference TRBV7-2 and TRBJ2-5, the complete variable domain reads GAGVSQSPSNKVTEKGKDVELRCDPISGHTALYWYRQSLGQGLEFLIYFQGNSAPDKSGLPSDRFSAERTGGSVSTLTIQRTQQEDSAVYLCASSLLYLETQYFGPGTRLLVL.

The V gene is TRBV25-1, the J gene TRBJ2-1; the match to TRBD1 covers 7 bases. The length of the CDR3 is 14 residues. Trimming removed 2 bases from V and 8 bases from J; junction bases left unmatched: 6. Germline CDR1 MGHDK, CDR2 SYGVNS. CDR3 nucleotides: TGTGCCAGCAGTGAAGCCGGACAGGACCATGAGCAGTTCTTC. This gives the protein CASSEAGQDHEQFF.

The V call is TRBV20-1, the J call TRBJ2-5, with 11 bases fitting TRBD2. Judging by the DNA end, TRBJ2-1 fits better; the J call may be wrong. This CDR3 has 15 residues. Germline V gives CDR1 DFQATT, CDR2 SNEGSKA (reference sequence). The CDR3 DNA reads as TGCAGTGCACATCCGGGACTAGCGGACGGAGGCGAGCAGTTCTTC. As protein: CSAHPGLADGGEQFF.

This clonotype came up a few times. This CDR3 reads CASSPTWLGDSYEQYF. The CDR3 coding sequence is TGTGCCAGCAGTCCTACCTGGCTAGGGGATTCCTACGAGCAGTACTTC. This chain links TRBV12-3 or TRBV12-4 with TRBJ2-5, with D possibly TRBD1 on 5 matching bases. The J call is in doubt because the DNA end fits TRBJ2-7 better. This CDR3 spans 16 amino acids.

The J gene is TRBJ2-5, the V gene TRBV29-1; 9 bases agree with TRBD2. J lost 3 bases, V lost 3 bases, and 5 bases had no gene match. CDR3 length equals 14 residues. The germline gives CDR1 SQVTM, CDR2 ANQGSEA. This CDR3 is CSVDPASGEETQYF. The CDR3 bases are TGCAGCGTTGACCCTGCTAGCGGGGAAGAGACCCAGTACTTC.

The rearrangement uses TRBV7-2 and TRBJ2-7, with 8 bases aligning to TRBD2. This CDR3 region has 15 residues. The germline V gene encodes CDR1 SGHTA and CDR2 FQGNSA. Trimming took 5 bases from V and 6 from J; bases not matched to a gene: 12. The CDR3 DNA follows: TGTGCCAGCAGCCCTGGGGGAGCGGGGGTCTCCGAGCAGTACTTC. Its protein is CASSPGGAGVSEQYF.

The rearrangement links TRBV2 to TRBJ2-5; unclear D gene. The CDR3 is 15 amino acids. CDR1 is SNHLY, CDR2 FYNNEI, per germline. Between the trimmed V and J ends, which lost 0 bases and 1 base, there was a span of 9 bases. The chain's CDR3 is CASSEAIAFQETQYF. The CDR3 DNA is TGTGCCAGCAGTGAAGCGATAGCTTTCCAAGAGACCCAGTACTTC.

This clonotype has more than one count but fewer than ten. This rearrangement joins TRBV29-1 to TRBJ2-4; D is perhaps TRBD2 (6 bases). The CDR3 spans 15 residues. V shed 2 bases and J shed 5 bases, with 16 bases lying between them. Germline assignment: CDR1 SQVTM and CDR2 ANQGSEA. The CDR3: CSVESWGELENIQYF. In DNA form, the CDR3 reads TGCAGCGTTGAAAGTTGGGGGGAGTTGGAAAACATTCAGTACTTC.

V and J are TRBV19 and TRBJ1-2, with D maybe TRBD1 (5 bases). The V end lost 7 bases, the J end lost 8 bases, and 14 bases lay between the germline ends. The CDR3 extends over 12 amino acids. The germline V gene has CDR1 LNHDA and CDR2 SQIVND (reference sequence). The DNA of the CDR3 is TGTGCCAGTATCGGGGGTTTCGAGGGCTACACCTTC. It codes for CASIGGFEGYTF.

This clonotype was detected a few times. The chain has TRBV20-1 and TRBJ2-3, with D possibly being TRBD2 (5 bases). Germline assignment: CDR1 DFQATT and CDR2 SNEGSKA (reference sequence). V gave up 5 bases and J gave up 2 bases, with 11 bases separating them. CDR3 size: 13 residues. The CDR3 region is CSAAAGITDTQYF. The DNA of the CDR3 is TGCAGTGCTGCCGCGGGCATCACAGATACGCAGTATTTT.

This clonotype was picked up a small number of times. This chain links TRBV6-1 with TRBJ2-5, with TRBD1 as a possible D gene (6 bases). The CDR3 is made up of 15 amino acids. Trimming took off 5 bases at V and 10 bases at J, with 23 bases between the two ends. Germline values: CDR1 MNHNS, CDR2 SASEGT. CDR3 in DNA: TGTGCCAGCAGTCTCCAAGAAGGACAGCCGATGAGCCAGTACTTC. Translating gives CASSLQEGQPMSQYF.

There are a few counts of this clonotype. CDR3 sequence reads: CATSRTSGAYNEQFF. The CDR3 DNA reads TGTGCCACCAGTCGTACTAGCGGGGCCTACAATGAGCAGTTCTTC. This chain uses TRBV24-1 with TRBJ2-1; 10 bases agree with TRBD2. This CDR3 has 15 residues. Germline-derived CDR1 and CDR2 are KGHDR and SFDVKD. Trimming removed 6 bases from V and 2 bases from J; junction bases left unmatched: 3.

The chain uses TRBV29-1 and TRBJ1-1; D uncertain. The CDR3 spans 13 residues. CDR1 and CDR2 (germline): SQVTM, ANQGSEA. Trimming removed 4 bases at V and 1 base at J, with 10 bases between. For the CDR3, the DNA is TGCAGCGTTGCCCCCCTCAAGAACACTGAAGCTTTCTTT. Amino acids: CSVAPLKNTEAFF.

This clonotype was seen only a few times. The rearrangement links TRBV5-1 to TRBJ2-1; tentative D call: TRBD1 (8 bases). This CDR3 comprises 18 residues. V lost 3 bases to trimming and J lost 7 bases, with 26 bases between them. Germline CDR1 is SGHRS and CDR2 is YFSETQ. For the CDR3, the DNA is TGCGCCAGCAGCTCGTTAAAACAGGGGGGGAATGGTTGGAATGAGCAGTTCTTC. This gives the protein CASSSLKQGGNGWNEQFF.

The chain is built from TRBV11-2 and TRBJ2-7; TRBD1 might be the D (6 bases). The J call is uncertain, as TRBJ2-1 better fits the DNA end. The CDR3 totals 14 residues. CDR1 SGHAT and CDR2 FQNNGV come from the germline V gene. The CDR3 reads CASSFFRTVNEQFF. The CDR3 nucleotides read TGTGCCAGCAGCTTTTTTAGGACAGTCAATGAGCAGTTCTTC.

This chain joins TRBV29-1 and TRBJ2-3, with D unclear. The CDR3 sequence is 15 residues long. Germline CDR1 is SQVTM and CDR2 is ANQGSEA. Trimming pared 1 base from V and 0 bases from J, leaving 11 bases between. CDR3 region: CSVEGTEDSTDTQYF. The DNA of the CDR3 is TGCAGCGTTGAAGGGACGGAAGATAGCACAGATACGCAGTATTTT.

The genes are TRBV12-3 or TRBV12-4 and TRBJ2-7; 10 nucleotides line up with TRBD2. The CDR3 length is 14 residues. The V and J ends lost 5 bases and 2 bases, in that order; junction bases with no gene match: 3. The CDR3 reads CASSRAGGPYEQYF. The CDR3 DNA reads TGTGCCAGCAGTAGAGCGGGGGGGCCCTACGAGCAGTACTTC.

The V and J genes are TRBV4-2 and TRBJ2-4, with TRBD2 matching 8 bases. CDR3 length equals 15 residues. Germline-derived CDR1 and CDR2 are LGHNA and YNFKEQ. Trimming took 5 bases from V and 4 from J; bases not matched to a gene: 7. CDR3 nucleotide sequence: TGTGCCAGCAGCGGCGACGGGGGGGCGAAAAACATTCAGTACTTC. This sequence encodes CASSGDGGAKNIQYF.

The rearrangement links TRBV12-3 or TRBV12-4 to TRBJ2-5, with 8 bases identical to TRBD2. The CDR3 covers 13 residues. The V gene end was trimmed by 6 bases and the J gene end by 4 bases; junction bases not matched to a gene: 4. The CDR3 nucleotides read TGTGCCAGCAGCCGACTAGCGTCAGAGACCCAGTACTTC. It is translated as CASSRLASETQYF.

The chain employs TRBV6-1 and TRBJ1-5; tentative D call: TRBD1 (5 bases). Deletions cut 4 bases from V and 0 bases from J, with 19 bases between. There are 18 residues in the CDR3. Germline lookup yields CDR1 MNHNS and CDR2 SASEGT. The CDR3 is CASSVDMGPFYSNQPQHF. In nucleotides, the CDR3 is TGTGCCAGCAGTGTGGACATGGGACCCTTCTATAGCAATCAGCCCCAGCATTTT.

The chain links TRBV21-1 to TRBJ2-5; the table assigns TRBD1, which was not confirmed against the DNA. The DNA end favors TRBJ2-1, so the J call may be wrong. TRBV21-1 is recorded as a pseudogene. This CDR3 comprises 12 residues. Here the CDR3 reads CAIEDQGGEQFF. DNA of the CDR3: TGTGCCATCGAGGATCAGGGCGGTGAGCAGTTCTTC.